This T cell receptor beta chain was found in a study of identical twins. This clonotype was detected a few times. The authors used template switching to add a universal primer site and gave cDNA unique molecular identifiers. MiXCR, applied by TCRdb to the 5' RACE reads, yields one record per CDR3 protein. The repertoire holds some 250,000 distinct CDR3 sequences, with roughly 12% as singletons. This CDR3 comprises 13 residues. Germline V gene sequence: CDR1 DFQATT, CDR2 SNEGSKA (reference sequence). Trimming took 6 bases from V and 3 from J, leaving 12 bases between them. In every case, the donor was a healthy Caucasian. These sequences were also reported in another study, on yellow fever vaccine responses in identical twins.

The V gene is TRBV20-1, the J gene TRBJ2-1; either TRBD1 or TRBD2 may fit D (5 bases each). Specimen: memory (CD45RO+) T cells sorted from blood. This receptor was identified in a young woman in good health. The CDR3 DNA is TGCAGTGCCCGAGCGGACAACTACAATGAGCAGTTCTTC. Protein sequence: CSARADNYNEQFF.